Shown below are 10 T cell receptor beta chains from a single sample sequenced in a study of response to subunit inactivated influenza vaccine. MiXCR, run by TCRdb on the RT-PCR reads, gives a single entry per CDR3 protein. Of fewer than 700,000 distinct CDR3 sequences listed, 10% to 15% are singletons. Sequences were derived from PBMCs from blood, sampled roughly 46 days after vaccination. Receptors originate from a man aged 45-60 years who received an inactivated influenza vaccine.

This clonotype was observed a handful of times. The chain has TRBV7-2 and TRBJ2-5, with TRBD1 identical over 8 bases. V lost 5 bases, J lost 0 bases, and 2 bases stayed unmatched. The germline CDR1 and CDR2 sequences are SGHTA and FQGNSA. There are 14 residues in the CDR3. The CDR3 nucleotides are TGTGCCAGCAGCCGGACAGGGCACCAAGAGACCCAGTACTTC. Translating it yields CASSRTGHQETQYF. The full variable domain, completed using reference TRBV7-2 and TRBJ2-5, is GAGVSQSPSNKVTEKGKDVELRCDPISGHTALYWYRQSLGQGLEFLIYFQGNSAPDKSGLPSDRFSAERTGGSVSTLTIQRTQQEDSAVYLCASSRTGHQETQYFGPGTRLLVL.

This clonotype was recorded many times. This CDR3 is CASSYGLAANTGELFF. DNA for the CDR3: TGTGCCAGCAGTTATGGGCTAGCGGCGAACACCGGGGAGCTGTTTTTT. The chain links TRBV6-5 to TRBJ2-2; 7 bases agree with TRBD2. Germline V lookup: CDR1 MNHEY, CDR2 SVGAGI. The CDR3 contains 16 residues. V was pared by 3 bases and J by 0 bases, with 4 bases of the junction left unmatched.

The CDR3 nucleotides are TGTGCCAGCAGCCCGAGTGGGATGCAGCCCCAGCATTTT. Translating it yields CASSPSGMQPQHF. This chain links TRBV3-1 with TRBJ1-5; D ambiguous. This CDR3 is 13 amino acids long. Trimming removed 4 bases from V and 7 bases from J, with 11 bases in between. Germline values: CDR1 LGHDT, CDR2 YNNKEL (reference sequence).

The CDR3 reads CSARAGRGRGAAQETQYF. The CDR3 bases are TGCAGTGCCAGGGCCGGGAGGGGCAGGGGGGCAGCCCAAGAGACCCAGTACTTC. V gene TRBV20-1 combines with J gene TRBJ2-5, with D perhaps matching TRBD2 (8 bases). The CDR3 totals 18 residues. Looked up from germline, CDR1 is DFQATT and CDR2 is SNEGSKA (reference sequence). V gave up 6 bases and J gave up 1 base, with 27 bases separating them.

The rearrangement links TRBV5-1 to TRBJ2-1; D gene uncertain. V was trimmed by 0 bases and J by 7 bases, leaving 8 bases between them. This CDR3 is built from 13 residues. Germline V gene data show CDR1 as SGHRS and CDR2 as YFSETQ. As DNA, the CDR3 is TGCGCCAGCAGCTTGGCCCCCGGGAATGAGCAGTTCTTC. Residues: CASSLAPGNEQFF.

This clonotype was recorded at least ten times. The chain carries TRBV5-6 and TRBJ1-3; maybe TRBD1 (5 bases). This CDR3 is 14 amino acids long. With 4 bases removed from V and 0 bases from J, the gap between germline ends came to 8 bases. Germline CDR1 SGHDT, CDR2 YYEEEE. Here the CDR3 DNA reads TGTGCCAGCAGCACTGGGACCTCTGGAAACACCATATATTTT. Its translation: CASSTGTSGNTIYF.

The rearrangement joins TRBV28 to TRBJ1-5, with D possibly matching TRBD1 (6 bases). Trimming shortened V by 8 bases and J by 1 base, and 15 bases separated the two germline ends. This CDR3 spans 15 amino acids. Germline V gives CDR1 MDHEN, CDR2 SYDVKM. The CDR3 loop reads CASLRQALSNQPQHF. The CDR3 DNA follows: TGTGCCAGCTTACGACAGGCCTTGAGCAATCAGCCCCAGCATTTT.

This clonotype showed up just a few times. The chain joins TRBV11-3 to TRBJ2-2, with TRBD1 matching over 7 bases. This CDR3 has 14 amino acids. Per germline, CDR1 SGHNT and CDR2 YENEEA. With V trimmed by 0 bases and J by 7 bases, 2 bases remained unmatched. The CDR3 sequence: CASSLEGGVGELFF. The CDR3, as DNA: TGTGCCAGCAGCTTAGAAGGGGGCGTCGGGGAGCTGTTTTTT. The full variable domain, with the rest looked up from reference TRBV11-3 and TRBJ2-2, is EAGVVQSPRYKIIEKKQPVAFWCNPISGHNTLYWYLQNLGQGPELLIRYENEEAVDDSQLPKDRFSAERLKGVDSTLKIQPAELGDSAVYLCASSLEGGVGELFFGEGSRLTVL.

In this sample, this clonotype turned up a few times. V and J are TRBV20-1 and TRBJ2-3, with 10 bases fitting TRBD2. The trim removed 3 bases at V and 4 bases at J, leaving 4 bases unmatched. The germline V gene encodes CDR1 DFQATT and CDR2 SNEGSKA (reference sequence). This CDR3 has 14 residues. The CDR3 spells CSASVAGGPDTQYF. In DNA, the CDR3 is TGCAGTGCTAGCGTAGCGGGAGGCCCAGATACGCAGTATTTT.

This clonotype was detected ten times or more. This chain links TRBV29-1 with TRBJ2-7; TRBD2 might be the D (5 bases). The CDR3 runs to 13 residues. V was clipped by 1 base and J by 4 bases, with 11 bases between them. Germline assignment: CDR1 SQVTM and CDR2 ANQGSEA. The CDR3 bases are TGCAGCGTTGAAGGGAGTCGAGGGTACGAGCAGTACTTC. Translated, it gives CSVEGSRGYEQYF.